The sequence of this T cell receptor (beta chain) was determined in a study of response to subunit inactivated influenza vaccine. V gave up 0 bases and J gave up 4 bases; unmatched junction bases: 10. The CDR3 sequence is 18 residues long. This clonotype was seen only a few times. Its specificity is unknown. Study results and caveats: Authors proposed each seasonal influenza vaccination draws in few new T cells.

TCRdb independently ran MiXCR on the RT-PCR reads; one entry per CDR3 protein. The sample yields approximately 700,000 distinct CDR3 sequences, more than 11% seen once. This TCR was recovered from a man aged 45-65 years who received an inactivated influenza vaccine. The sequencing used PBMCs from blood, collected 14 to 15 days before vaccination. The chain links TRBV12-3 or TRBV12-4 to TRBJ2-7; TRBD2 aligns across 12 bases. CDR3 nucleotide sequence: TGTGCCAGCAGTTTAGCCGGGACTAGCGGGCATGAAGTGTACGAGCAGTACTTC. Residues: CASSLAGTSGHEVYEQYF.